This TCR beta chain was recorded in a study of Ad26.COV2.S vaccination and SARS-CoV-2 variants. Study information: A COV1001 Ad26.COV2.S trial-arm participant provided the sample. Intramuscular Ad26.COV2.S at 5x10^10 or 1x10^11 viral particles.

Treatment meaning: over 15 received Ad26.COV2.S at low or high dose, single or two shots; about 5 received placebo; per-sample allocation not given. Sampling was done on day 63 after the first vaccine or placebo injection. Sequencing was performed with immunoSEQ multiplex PCR; in TCRdb, only in-frame clones are kept and a portion is missing. This sample has about 350,000 clones; 70% to 90% occur once, and the top ten carry approximately 12%. CDR1 is KGHSH and CDR2 is LQKENI in the germline V gene. Between the trimmed V and J ends, which lost 6 bases and 8 bases, there was a span of 13 bases. The CDR3 spans 12 residues.

Source: peripheral blood, taken in a trial of Ad26.COV2.S vaccine versus placebo. This clonotype originated in a person aged 18 to 65 who received the Ad26.COV2.S COVID-19 vaccine or a placebo. The chain employs TRBV18 and TRBJ1-1; D unresolved. DNA of the CDR3: TGTGCCAGCTCCGGTGGCCAGTCAGAAGCTTTCTTT. Translated, it gives CASSGGQSEAFF.